This T cell receptor (beta chain) is drawn from a study of blood T cell repertoires in COVID-19. Background on the study: Acute and convalescent COVID-19 samples came from the United States, Italy and Spain. Sample material is recorded as cDNA or gDNA derived from T cells, B-cell-depleted T cells, or PBMCs.

Authors' analysis steps: Amplified reference gene primers provided the basis for estimating nucleated cell counts. TCRdb's copy holds only in-frame clones and misses some; the assay was immunoSEQ multiplex PCR. V, J and clone size are taken as reported in that table, and D and trimming were inferred from the DNA itself. The sample has almost 250,000 clones, more than 75% seen once. There are 13 residues in the CDR3. Deletions cut 2 bases from V and 5 bases from J, with 10 bases between. The germline CDR1 and CDR2 sequences are SGHTA and FQGTGA. This clonotype was sampled from a woman aged 55-70 years who had recovered from COVID-19. The chain employs TRBV7-3 and TRBJ2-7; D call uncertain. The sequenced sample consisted of peripheral blood. CDR3 DNA sequence: TGTGCCAGCAGCTTAGGATTGGCGGACGAGCAGTACTTC. Its translation is CASSLGLADEQYF.